Below, 5 T cell receptor beta chains from the same sample are listed, as sequenced in a study of neurological immune-mediated disorders. Each CDR3 protein gets one entry after TCRdb re-called the 5' RACE reads with MiXCR. The sample lists tens of thousands of distinct CDR3 sequences; about 10% were seen once. This sample's time point: longitudinal time-point 1 (baseline). The sample taken for sequencing was PBMCs. The receptors were gathered from a male donor with HTLV-1-associated myelopathy (HAM/TSP).

The chain links TRBV5-6 to TRBJ2-7; D remains ambiguous. CDR1 SGHDT and CDR2 YYEEEE come from the germline V gene. This CDR3 comprises 12 residues. With 1 base removed from V and 4 bases from J, the gap between germline ends came to 6 bases. CDR3 DNA sequence: TGTGCCAGCAGCTTGTTGCCTTACGAGCAGTACTTC. It yields the protein CASSLLPYEQYF.

This clonotype was counted only a few times. This chain links TRBV5-1 with TRBJ1-2; tentatively, D is TRBD1 (5 bases). Germline CDR1 and CDR2: SGHRS and YFSETQ. CDR3 length: 14 residues. V shed 0 bases and J shed 6 bases, with 12 bases lying between them. The CDR3 nucleotides are TGCGCCAGCAGCTTGGAAGGGGAAGAGAATGGCTACACCTTC. Protein product: CASSLEGEENGYTF.

At least ten counts were recorded for this clonotype. The chain employs TRBV30 and TRBJ1-2; D unclear. CDR1 is GTSNPN, CDR2 SVGIG, per germline (reference sequence). There are 14 residues in the CDR3. Trimming pared 5 bases from V and 0 bases from J, leaving 13 bases between. CDR3 nucleotide sequence: TGTGCCTGGGGGAGGCAGCTAGCTAACTATGGCTACACCTTC. Residues: CAWGRQLANYGYTF.

Here the CDR3 reads CASSYSRTGVGGYTF. In nucleotides, the CDR3 is TGTGCCAGCAGTTATTCCAGGACAGGGGTCGGTGGCTACACCTTC. The chain has TRBV6-5 and TRBJ1-2; the match to TRBD1 covers 9 bases. Germline V lookup: CDR1 MNHEY, CDR2 SVGAGI. The trim removed 3 bases at V and 7 bases at J, leaving 9 bases unmatched. The CDR3 runs to 15 residues.

Ten or more counts support this clonotype. V is TRBV15 and J is TRBJ1-1; D may be TRBD1 (5 bases). CDR3 size: 14 residues. Germline values: CDR1 LNHNV, CDR2 YYDKDF (reference sequence). Trimming took off 6 bases at V and 5 bases at J, with 16 bases between the two ends. The CDR3 bases are TGTGCCACCAGAGGAGGGGACCGCTTGACTGAAGCTTTCTTT. Its translation: CATRGGDRLTEAFF.